This T cell receptor (beta chain) is from a study of blood T cell repertoires in COVID-19 (dated by TCRdb to 2020 to 2021). As for the study more broadly: The collaborator samples originated in the United States, Italy and Spain and spanned the acute and convalescent phases of COVID-19. The material from the prospective study consisted of cDNA or gDNA derived from T cells, B-cell-depleted T cells, or PBMCs. Deeply sampled blood TCRbeta repertoires from subjects exposed to, actively infected with, or recovered from COVID-19 were included in the dataset. The repertoires were made available in a free public database intended to serve as a resource for research on the immune response to SARS-CoV-2. Samples came from the ongoing ImmuneRACE study (first 160 participants) plus 1,254 subjects from 6 global collaborators. Where available, HLA class I and class II types were obtained from metadata supplied by the sample provider rather than from assay-based typing. Sample metadata almost always included a de-identified subject ID, COVID-19 status, age in years and sex.

Whole blood was collected in K2EDTA tubes by collaborating institutions according to the institutions' own protocols. For TCRbeta analysis, collaborators shipped samples in one of three forms: frozen whole blood, isolated PBMCs, or DNA extracted from either of those sample types. What the research found in general, with its limitations: The quantity of clinical and demographic metadata differed by source and by participant and was supplied without curation.

This clone was recorded only once. Its cognate antigen has yet to be identified. Per-base qualities were not stored, and no clone one base away is much larger. The CDR3 measures 15 amino acids from cysteine to phenylalanine. Just the 45-base CDR3 DNA is kept, in frame starting at base 1. V is pared back by 2 bases and J by 7 bases, with 15 bases lying between the germline termini. Taken from the germline V gene, the CDR1 and CDR2 loops are KGHSH and LQKENI. TCRbeta CDR3 regions were amplified from genomic DNA by means of the immunoSEQ Assay, a bias-controlled multiplex PCR. The authors' analysis ran thus. The number of nucleated cells in each sample was estimated from the amplification of reference gene primers within the assay. Sequence reads were collapsed and filtered to measure the absolute abundance of every unique TCRbeta CDR3 rearrangement. For each sample, productive Simpson clonality was calculated by taking the square root of Simpson's diversity index across productive rearrangements. Drawn from immuneACCESS, this table holds only the in-frame rearrangements with V and J called that TCRdb kept. Clones are partly lost; checked studies trace under half to an unresolved V gene and leave the rest unexplained. Clone size and V and J calls were adopted from that table, with D and trimming inferred from the DNA. Recorded for this sample are 95,000 or so clones; more than 70% of them occurred a single time. Together, the top ten hold about 17% of the sample.

The clonotype comes from a human donor in a cohort sampled during active COVID-19. Sequenced sample: peripheral blood. Here the chain combines TRBV18 and TRBJ1-5; tentative D gene TRBD1, with 5 bases matching. The CDR3 reads as follows: CASSPFETEGQPQHF. The DNA is as follows: TGTGCCAGCTCACCATTTGAAACGGAGGGGCAGCCCCAGCATTTT. The full variable domain, with segments outside the CDR3 supplied by the reference TRBV18 and TRBJ1-5 proteins, appears as NAGVMQNPRHLVRRRGQEARLRCSPMKGHSHVYWYRQLPEEGLKFMVYLQKENIIDESGMPKERFSAEFPKEGPSILRIQQVVRGDSAAYFCASSPFETEGQPQHFGDGTRLSIL.